These 24 T cell receptor beta chains were sequenced from one sample in a study of a mutant IDH1 vaccine in newly diagnosed glioma. For these receptors, no antigen is known. The assay was immunoSEQ multiplex PCR, and TCRdb's table has in-frame clones only and misses some. The sample includes roughly 60,000 clones, 80% of them seen just once. The time point denotes: week 23, last vaccination. Doses consisted of 300 ug of mutant IDH1 20-mer peptide each, paired with topical imiquimod. Sequenced here: PBMCs, sampled from a glioma patient whose treatment included an IDH1 peptide vaccine. The receptors shown here come from a man between 35 and 55 years old with glioma.

The chain links TRBV29-1 to TRBJ2-4; TRBD2 agrees at 7 bases. The ends lost 6 bases at V and 0 bases at J; junction bases unmatched: 2. Germline V gene sequence: CDR1 SQVTM, CDR2 ANQGSEA. The CDR3 is 13 residues long. The DNA of the CDR3 is TGCAGCGTGGGGGGGGGAGCCAAAAACATTCAGTACTTC. Amino acids: CSVGGGAKNIQYF.

In its sample, this clone was seen a few times. CDR3 coding DNA: TGTGCCAGCAGCTTTAGGTCCTGGACACCTACCACCGTCACTGAAGCTTTCTTT. Its translation is CASSFRSWTPTTVTEAFF. The chain links TRBV7-2 to TRBJ1-1; the D gene is possibly TRBD1 (5 bases). V lost 3 bases, J lost 4 bases, and 24 bases lay in between. The CDR3 has 18 residues. Germline assignment: CDR1 SGHTA and CDR2 FQGNSA.

The V and J genes are TRBV6-1 and TRBJ1-1; D unresolved. This CDR3 contains 15 residues. CDR1 is MNHNS, CDR2 SASEGT, per germline. V was cut by 2 bases and J by 4 bases, with 14 bases left in between. Here the CDR3 reads CASSERWGSGTEAFF. In nucleotides, the CDR3 is TGTGCCAGCAGTGAACGCTGGGGATCGGGCACTGAAGCTTTCTTT.

The gene calls are TRBV6-5 and TRBJ1-1; D is unresolved. Deletions cut 8 bases from V and 7 bases from J, with 5 bases between. CDR1 is MNHEY and CDR2 is SVGAGI in the germline V gene. The CDR3 sequence is 9 residues long. The CDR3 DNA reads as TGTGCCAGCGGTCATGAAGCTTTCTTT. Translation gives CASGHEAFF.

V and J are TRBV12-5 and TRBJ2-7; D is unresolved. CDR1 and CDR2 (germline): LGHNT, FRNRAP. With 5 bases removed from V and 4 bases from J, the gap between germline ends came to 9 bases. The CDR3 length is 12 residues. The CDR3 loop is CASGPWVYEQYF. The CDR3 coding sequence is TGTGCTAGTGGTCCCTGGGTTTACGAGCAGTACTTC.

The chain couples TRBV19 to TRBJ1-5, with unresolved D. Trimming left V 7 bases short and J 2 bases short, with 9 bases between. The CDR3 totals 13 residues. CDR1 and CDR2 from the germline V gene are LNHDA and SQIVND (reference sequence). The CDR3 sequence: CASTTSGNQPQHF. The CDR3 DNA follows: TGTGCCAGTACTACGTCGGGCAATCAGCCCCAGCATTTT.

The genes are TRBV2 and TRBJ2-1; 9 bases map to TRBD1. Germline V gene data show CDR1 as SNHLY and CDR2 as FYNNEI. J gave up 6 bases and V 7 bases, and 10 bases lay outside the gene matches. The CDR3 length is 15 residues. The CDR3, as DNA: TGTGCCAGCATATCCGGGACAGGGAGAGGCAATGAGCAGTTCTTC. This gives the protein CASISGTGRGNEQFF.

This sequence joins TRBV20-1 and TRBJ2-5; no definite D call. Germline V gene sequence: CDR1 DFQATT, CDR2 SNEGSKA (reference sequence). V was clipped by 8 bases and J by 4 bases, with 11 bases between them. There are 11 residues in the CDR3. The CDR3 DNA follows: TGCAGTACTATAGCTTCAGAGACCCAGTACTTC. It translates to CSTIASETQYF.

The J gene is TRBJ1-6, the V gene TRBV4-1, with TRBD1 identical over 8 bases. Germline CDR1 MGHRA, CDR2 YSYEKL. The CDR3 is made up of 17 amino acids. Trimming removed 0 bases from V and 10 bases from J; junction bases left unmatched: 11. CDR3 bases: TGCGCCAGCAGCCAAGATCACGGCAGGGGGCTGGGATCACCCCTCCACTTT. Translated, it gives CASSQDHGRGLGSPLHF.

V usage is TRBV14 and J usage is TRBJ2-1; D not certain. CDR1 and CDR2 (germline): SGHDN, FVKESK. Trimming took 5 bases from V and 4 from J, leaving 3 bases between them. The CDR3 covers 11 residues. The CDR3 sequence: CASSFYNEQFF. The CDR3 region has the DNA TGTGCCAGCAGCTTTTACAATGAGCAGTTCTTC.

A few counts support this clone. The V and J genes are TRBV27 and TRBJ1-6, with 7 bases identical to TRBD1. This CDR3 contains 14 residues. Germline assignment: CDR1 MNHEY and CDR2 SMNVEV (reference sequence). V lost 8 bases to trimming and J lost 3 bases; unmatched junction nucleotides: 4. CDR3 in amino acids: CASRTGYYNSPLHF. The CDR3 DNA reads as TGTGCCAGCCGGACAGGATACTATAATTCACCCCTCCACTTT.

The rearrangement links TRBV6-1 to TRBJ2-3; D gene ambiguous. Germline CDR1 is MNHNS and CDR2 is SASEGT. V was cut by 4 bases and J by 4 bases, with 9 bases left in between. This CDR3 comprises 13 residues. The CDR3 DNA reads as TGTGCCAGCAGTGCATCATTATCAGATACGCAGTATTTT. This codes for CASSASLSDTQYF.

V usage is TRBV5-1 and J usage is TRBJ1-6; D is unclear. Trimming stripped 0 bases from V and 9 bases from J, with 7 bases between. The germline CDR1 and CDR2 sequences are SGHRS and YFSETQ. CDR3 length equals 13 residues. This CDR3 is CASSLEGSSPLHF. CDR3 nucleotides: TGCGCCAGCAGCTTGGAAGGGAGTTCACCCCTCCACTTT.

V usage is TRBV2 and J usage is TRBJ1-2; D uncertain. Per the germline V gene, CDR1 is SNHLY and CDR2 is FYNNEI. Trimming took off 6 bases at V and 4 bases at J, with 12 bases between the two ends. The CDR3 loop spans 13 amino acids. The CDR3 spells CASRDSVLYGYTF. The CDR3 DNA follows: TGTGCCAGCAGGGACTCAGTCCTCTATGGCTACACCTTC.

CDR3 protein: CASSQVVQGKYGYTF. The CDR3 DNA is TGCGCCAGCAGCCAAGTGGTCCAGGGGAAGTATGGCTACACCTTC. The V and J genes are TRBV4-1 and TRBJ1-2, with D maybe TRBD1 (6 bases). The germline CDR1 and CDR2 sequences are MGHRA and YSYEKL. The V end was cut by 1 base, the J end by 5 bases, with 14 bases between. CDR3 length: 15 amino acids.

The rearrangement links TRBV9 to TRBJ1-4, with 9 bases lining up with TRBD1. Germline values: CDR1 SGDLS, CDR2 YYNGEE. The V gene end was trimmed by 2 bases and the J gene end by 2 bases; junction bases not matched to a gene: 1. There are 15 residues in the CDR3. The CDR3 sequence: CASSVTGGTNEKLFF. The CDR3 coding sequence is TGTGCCAGCAGCGTGACAGGGGGGACTAATGAAAAACTGTTTTTT.

The CDR3 spells CASSLLAGVGADTQYF. CDR3 nucleotide sequence: TGTGCCAGCAGCCTACTAGCGGGGGTTGGCGCAGATACGCAGTATTTT. The chain uses TRBV7-2 and TRBJ2-3; TRBD2 matches at 11 bases. Trimming cost V 5 bases and J 4 bases; bases outside gene matches: 8. Per germline, CDR1 SGHTA and CDR2 FQGNSA. The CDR3 contains 16 residues.

The rearrangement links TRBV6-5 to TRBJ1-3, with D hard to call. Deletions cut 0 bases from V and 0 bases from J, with 6 bases between. This CDR3 comprises 15 residues. CDR1 and CDR2 (germline): MNHEY, SVGAGI. CDR3: CASSYSFSSGNTIYF. In DNA form, the CDR3 reads TGTGCCAGCAGTTACTCGTTTAGCTCTGGAAACACCATATATTTT.

The chain uses TRBV5-6 and TRBJ1-2; D not resolved. Trimming took 0 bases from V and 5 from J, leaving 5 bases between them. There are 12 residues in the CDR3. Germline V lookup: CDR1 SGHDT, CDR2 YYEEEE. For the CDR3, the DNA is TGTGCCAGCAGCTTGGAGGAATATGGCTACACCTTC. This translates into CASSLEEYGYTF.

The V call is TRBV4-1, the J call TRBJ1-6; TRBD1 matches 7 bases. The germline CDR1 and CDR2 sequences are MGHRA and YSYEKL. V dropped 5 bases and J dropped 5; count of bases not matched to a gene: 15. The CDR3 contains 18 residues. The DNA of the CDR3 is TGCGCCAGCAGCGCCCGACAGGGCAATGGGGCTAATAATTCACCCCTCCACTTT. Translating it yields CASSARQGNGANNSPLHF.

The chain recombines TRBV10-2 with TRBJ2-7; 10 nucleotides line up with TRBD2. The germline V gene has CDR1 WSHSY and CDR2 SAAADI. This CDR3 is built from 17 residues. V was pared by 1 base and J by 5 bases, with 11 bases of the junction left unmatched. CDR3 sequence: CASSEFFSGGAQNEQYF. CDR3 nucleotide sequence: TGCGCCAGCAGTGAGTTTTTCAGCGGGGGGGCCCAAAACGAGCAGTACTTC.

The V and J genes are TRBV14 and TRBJ1-2; 8 bases agree with TRBD1. The CDR3 contains 16 residues. Per the germline V gene, CDR1 is SGHDN and CDR2 is FVKESK. J gave up 7 bases and V 4 bases, and 14 bases lay outside the gene matches. The CDR3 loop is CASSPRTGRYKPGYTF. CDR3 sequence (DNA): TGTGCCAGCAGCCCCCGGACAGGGAGGTATAAACCTGGCTACACCTTC.

This chain connects TRBV7-9 to TRBJ2-7, with TRBD1 matching 8 bases. Germline values: CDR1 SEHNR, CDR2 FQNEAQ (reference sequence). V lost 3 bases and J lost 3; bases outside the gene matches: 4. The CDR3 is made up of 14 amino acids. In DNA form, the CDR3 reads TGTGCCAGCAGCTTTACCGGGACAGGCTACGAGCAGTACTTC. Translated, it gives CASSFTGTGYEQYF.

This chain's CDR3 is CASSYRGKQPQHF. The CDR3 coding sequence is TGTGCCAGTAGTTACAGGGGAAAACAGCCCCAGCATTTT. V is TRBV19 and J is TRBJ1-5; 7 nucleotides agree with TRBD1. After removal of 5 bases from V and 7 bases from J, the junction contained 5 bases not matched to a gene. CDR3 length equals 13 residues. Germline V gene data show CDR1 as LNHDA and CDR2 as SQIVND (reference sequence).